Shown below are 30 T cell receptor beta chains from a single sample sequenced in a study of beta chain features in type 1 diabetes (dated by TCRdb to the late 2010s). These receptors' antigens are unknown. Library preparation was by the immunoSEQ multiplex PCR assay. The High Capacity cDNA Reverse Transcription Kit was used to reverse transcribe all of the isolated RNA, meaning that expressed TCRB transcripts were what got sequenced. TCRdb retrieved this table from immuneACCESS and kept in-frame rearrangements only. Not all clones are present; in checked studies, unresolved V genes account for under half, and no reason is known for the remainder. The sample table contains about 740,000 clones; only one count was recorded for about an eighth of them. The biggest ten clones account for around 0.022% of the sample. What the research found in general, with its limitations: Type 1 diabetes patients showed a moderate but significant shortening of TCRB CDR3 length in all four CD4+ subsets.

Sample: naive CD4+ T cells from blood. In the paper's terms, the cell subset or site label means: true naive CD4+ T cells. Every receptor here comes from a man aged 18 to 29 with type 1 diabetes.

This clone turned up a few times. The chain uses TRBV19 and TRBJ1-2; D is unclear. Trimming took 6 bases from V and 8 from J, leaving 22 bases between them. CDR1 and CDR2 from the germline V gene are LNHDA and SQIVND (reference sequence). The CDR3 runs to 15 residues. Here the CDR3 DNA reads TGTGCCAGTAGCCTCTACATGGGAGCCCTAGAGGGCTACACCTTC. Translation gives CASSLYMGALEGYTF.

This clone has more than one count but fewer than ten. The J gene is TRBJ2-7, the V gene TRBV29-1; the D is unclear. V was clipped by 3 bases and J by 0 bases, with 3 bases between them. The CDR3 consists of 11 residues. In germline, CDR1 is SQVTM, CDR2 ANQGSEA. Written as DNA, the CDR3 is TGCAGCGTTGATGACTCCTACGAGCAGTACTTC. Protein product: CSVDDSYEQYF.

The chain carries TRBV28 and TRBJ2-3; the D call may be TRBD1 or TRBD2 (5 bases each). CDR3 length equals 16 residues. The V end lost 6 bases, the J end lost 4 bases, and 20 bases lay between the germline ends. In germline, CDR1 is MDHEN, CDR2 SYDVKM. CDR3 coding DNA: TGTGCCAGCAGGCCCGGGACCCAGGGCTACCCAGATACGCAGTATTTT. It translates to CASRPGTQGYPDTQYF. The full variable domain, completed using reference TRBV28 and TRBJ2-3, is DVKVTQSSRYLVKRTGEKVFLECVQDMDHENMFWYRQDPGLGLRLIYFSYDVKMKEKGDIPEGYSVSREKKERFSLILESASTNQTSMYLCASRPGTQGYPDTQYFGPGTRLTVL.

The CDR3 loop is CASSLRRNKNSGEQFF. DNA for the CDR3: TGCGCCAGCAGCTTGAGAAGGAACAAAAACTCGGGTGAGCAGTTCTTC. J is TRBJ2-1 and V is TRBV5-1, with D uncertain. V lost 1 base and J lost 9, with 20 bases in between. Germline CDR1 and CDR2: SGHRS and YFSETQ. This CDR3 comprises 16 residues.

This clone was seen only a few times. The chain couples TRBV6-5 to TRBJ1-2, with D perhaps TRBD1 (5 bases). V lost 2 bases and J 8 bases, leaving 15 bases between the germline ends. There are 14 residues in the CDR3. Germline lookup yields CDR1 MNHEY and CDR2 SVGAGI. CDR3 DNA sequence: TGTGCCAGCAGTTACCGGGACGGTAATAGGGGCTACACCTTC. As protein: CASSYRDGNRGYTF.

This chain connects TRBV6-1 to TRBJ2-7, with TRBD2 as a possible D gene (5 bases). The V end was cut by 1 base, the J end by 5 bases, with 9 bases between. CDR3 length: 13 residues. The germline gives CDR1 MNHNS, CDR2 SASEGT. Written as DNA, the CDR3 is TGTGCCAGCAGTGAAGGCGGGCGTGACGAGCAGTACTTC. Translating it yields CASSEGGRDEQYF.

This chain uses TRBV18 with TRBJ2-4; the D is unclear. The germline V gene has CDR1 KGHSH and CDR2 LQKENI. V was pared by 2 bases and J by 8 bases, with 10 bases between. The CDR3 runs to 13 residues. This chain's CDR3 is CASSPNSEDIQYF. CDR3 nucleotide sequence: TGTGCCAGCTCACCAAACAGCGAGGACATTCAGTACTTC.

This clone was seen a handful of times. This chain links TRBV10-1 with TRBJ2-5; no definite D call. Germline assignment: CDR1 WNHNN and CDR2 SYGVQD (reference sequence). The V end was cut by 2 bases, the J end by 0 bases, with 7 bases between. The CDR3 runs to 14 residues. In DNA, the CDR3 is TGCGCCAGCAGTGAGCTTAGTAACCAAGAGACCCAGTACTTC. This codes for CASSELSNQETQYF.

The chain carries TRBV7-3 and TRBJ2-2, with D maybe TRBD2 (7 bases). The V end lost 4 bases, the J end lost 5 bases, and 11 bases lay between the germline ends. The CDR3 extends over 14 amino acids. In germline, CDR1 is SGHTA, CDR2 FQGTGA. The CDR3 DNA reads TGTGCCAGCAGCTCCGGGGGGCCGACCGGGGAGCTGTTTTTT. Amino acid sequence: CASSSGGPTGELFF.

This clone was recorded a few times. The chain uses TRBV7-9 and TRBJ1-4; unclear D gene. This CDR3 contains 14 residues. Germline V lookup: CDR1 SEHNR, CDR2 FQNEAQ (reference sequence). Trimming removed 4 bases at V and 4 bases at J, with 10 bases between. The DNA for the CDR3 is TGTGCCAGCAGCTACGGACGGTATAATGAAAAACTGTTTTTT. It codes for CASSYGRYNEKLFF.

This clone was seen many times. The sample contains more than one DNA sequence encoding this CDR3. V is TRBV15 and J is TRBJ2-1; 11 bases agree with TRBD2. The CDR3 extends over 16 amino acids. Germline CDR1 LNHNV, CDR2 YYDKDF (reference sequence). V lost 1 base to trimming and J lost 4 bases; unmatched junction nucleotides: 3. In DNA form, the CDR3 reads TGTGCCACCAGCAGAGGACTAGCGGGGAAGTACAATGAGCAGTTCTTC. Translating gives CATSRGLAGKYNEQFF.

This chain's CDR3 is CASSVEGGSGANVLTF. The CDR3 nucleotides read TGTGCCAGCAGCGTCGAAGGGGGCTCTGGGGCCAACGTCCTGACTTTC. V is TRBV9 and J is TRBJ2-6; tentatively, D is TRBD1 (6 bases). The germline CDR1 and CDR2 sequences are SGDLS and YYNGEE. The CDR3 is 16 amino acids. V dropped 2 bases and J dropped 0 bases, with 9 bases sitting between them. The full variable domain, completed using reference TRBV9 and TRBJ2-6, is DSGVTQTPKHLITATGQRVTLRCSPRSGDLSVYWYQQSLDQGLQFLIQYYNGEERAKGNILERFSAQQFPDLHSELNLSSLELGDSALYFCASSVEGGSGANVLTFGAGSRLTVL.

This clone has more than one count but fewer than ten. The chain combines TRBV5-6 with TRBJ1-2, with D unresolved. Trimming pared 1 base from V and 0 bases from J, leaving 10 bases between. The germline V gene encodes CDR1 SGHDT and CDR2 YYEEEE. The length of the CDR3 is 15 residues. This CDR3 reads CASSLTQLTNYGYTF. CDR3 in DNA: TGTGCCAGCAGCTTGACGCAGCTAACTAACTATGGCTACACCTTC.

The J gene is TRBJ2-3, the V gene TRBV9; no firm D call. CDR3 length: 17 residues. V was clipped by 4 bases and J by 2 bases, with 20 bases between them. The germline V gene encodes CDR1 SGDLS and CDR2 YYNGEE. CDR3 coding DNA: TGTGCCAGCAGCCCAGCCCACGGGCTAACCCCCACAGATACGCAGTATTTT. Amino acids: CASSPAHGLTPTDTQYF.

In this sample, this clone turned up a few times. The V and J genes are TRBV7-9 and TRBJ1-1, with TRBD1 matching over 7 bases. V was clipped by 4 bases and J by 10 bases; unmatched bases: 12. The CDR3 consists of 14 residues. The germline V gene encodes CDR1 SEHNR and CDR2 FQNEAQ (reference sequence). The CDR3 DNA follows: TGTGCCAGCAGCTCTACAGACAGGGTCATCAGAGCTTTCTTT. Protein: CASSSTDRVIRAFF.

The chain recombines TRBV7-9 with TRBJ2-3; the D gene is possibly TRBD2 (6 bases). The germline CDR1 and CDR2 sequences are SEHNR and FQNEAQ (reference sequence). Trimming removed 3 bases at V and 3 bases at J, with 16 bases between. The length of the CDR3 is 16 residues. Here the CDR3 DNA reads TGTGCCAGCAGCTTCCGGGAGCGGAGCACTACAGATACGCAGTATTTT. Its protein product is CASSFRERSTTDTQYF.

The chain employs TRBV18 and TRBJ2-1, with D possibly matching TRBD2 (5 bases). Germline V gene sequence: CDR1 KGHSH, CDR2 LQKENI. This CDR3 spans 15 amino acids. Trimming pared 8 bases from V and 7 bases from J, leaving 21 bases between. This CDR3 reads CASASGPPPGNEQFF. The CDR3 nucleotides read TGTGCCAGCGCATCCGGGCCCCCCCCGGGGAATGAGCAGTTCTTC.

The V and J genes are TRBV5-1 and TRBJ2-7; D is possibly TRBD1 (5 bases). The germline V and J ends were trimmed by 2 bases and 5 bases, with 8 bases remaining between them. CDR3 length: 12 amino acids. CDR1 and CDR2 from the germline V gene are SGHRS and YFSETQ. The CDR3 DNA follows: TGCGCCAGCAGCTTACAGGTTAACGAGCAGTACTTC. Translated: CASSLQVNEQYF.

This clone turned up a few times. V and J are TRBV11-3 and TRBJ2-7, with a tentative D call TRBD1 (5 bases). Trimming left V 1 base short and J 0 bases short, with 19 bases between. The CDR3 loop spans 18 amino acids. Germline CDR1 SGHNT, CDR2 YENEEA. The DNA for the CDR3 is TGTGCCAGCAGCTTAGCTCGCTGGGGCTATCCGAGCTCCTACGAGCAGTACTTC. It specifies CASSLARWGYPSSYEQYF.

This clone was recorded a few times. The genes are TRBV18 and TRBJ1-6; D unresolved. Germline CDR1 reads KGHSH; CDR2 reads LQKENI. This CDR3 has 15 amino acids. Trimming stripped 4 bases from V and 7 bases from J, with 14 bases between. As DNA, the CDR3 is TGTGCCAGCTCACGCATCGAGGCGGGGAATTCACCCCTCCACTTT. This sequence encodes CASSRIEAGNSPLHF.

The rearrangement joins TRBV29-1 to TRBJ2-7, with D perhaps matching TRBD2 (5 bases). The CDR3 totals 13 residues. CDR1 is SQVTM and CDR2 is ANQGSEA in the germline V gene. V lost 4 bases and J 0 bases, leaving 10 bases between the germline ends. The CDR3 region is CSVAPGGSYEQYF. Written as DNA, the CDR3 is TGCAGCGTTGCCCCAGGAGGCTCCTACGAGCAGTACTTC.

Note on this clone: Distinct nucleotide sequences in the sample also encode this CDR3. The rearrangement links TRBV4-2 to TRBJ2-5; D is uncertain. Trimming cost V 0 bases and J 3 bases, with 5 bases left between them. Germline-derived CDR1 and CDR2 are LGHNA and YNFKEQ. The CDR3 extends over 13 amino acids. The DNA for the CDR3 is TGTGCCAGCAGCCAAGATTGGAAAGAGACCCAGTACTTC. Translated, it gives CASSQDWKETQYF.

The chain uses TRBV28 and TRBJ1-1; D remains ambiguous. Looked up from germline, CDR1 is MDHEN and CDR2 is SYDVKM. Trimming stripped 1 base from V and 8 bases from J, with 8 bases between. This CDR3 region has 12 residues. The CDR3 loop is CASSLSGVEAFF. CDR3 bases: TGTGCCAGCAGTTTATCCGGCGTAGAAGCTTTCTTT.

The rearrangement links TRBV7-9 to TRBJ1-1; 7 bases map to TRBD1. Germline CDR1 is SEHNR and CDR2 is FQNEAQ (reference sequence). The CDR3 is made up of 10 amino acids. The junction had 2 bases not matched to a gene; V was cut back by 8 bases and J by 8 bases. The CDR3 sequence is CASQTGEAFF. CDR3 nucleotide sequence: TGTGCCAGCCAGACAGGGGAAGCTTTCTTT.

This clone was recorded a few times. The chain uses TRBV4-1 and TRBJ2-3; a weak D match, TRBD2 (5 bases). This CDR3 spans 20 amino acids. Germline loops: CDR1 MGHRA, CDR2 YSYEKL. Trimming removed 4 bases from V and 0 bases from J, with 26 bases in between. The CDR3 coding sequence is TGCGCCAGCAGCCCCTACCCGCTCGGGTCGAGCGAGGGTAGCACAGATACGCAGTATTTT. Amino acids: CASSPYPLGSSEGSTDTQYF.

This clone was seen a handful of times. The chain is built from TRBV5-1 and TRBJ1-1; D uncertain. This CDR3 has 14 amino acids. Germline CDR1 and CDR2: SGHRS and YFSETQ. The V and J ends lost 0 bases and 6 bases respectively, with 12 bases between them. CDR3 in amino acids: CASSLEGGDSEAFF. CDR3 sequence (DNA): TGCGCCAGCAGCTTGGAGGGTGGAGACTCTGAAGCTTTCTTT. Based on the CDR3 plus reference TRBV5-1 and TRBJ1-1, the full variable domain is KAGVTQTPRYLIKTRGQQVTLSCSPISGHRSVSWYQQTPGQGLQFLFEYFSETQRNKGNFPGRFSGRQFSNSRSEMNVSTLELGDSALYLCASSLEGGDSEAFFGQGTRLTVV.

This rearrangement joins TRBV6-1 to TRBJ1-5; 8 bases line up with TRBD1. Losses at the gene ends were 5 bases for V and 5 bases for J; bases not matched to a gene: 2. Germline V gene sequence: CDR1 MNHNS, CDR2 SASEGT. CDR3 length equals 13 residues. The CDR3 protein is CASSPQGDQPQHF. In nucleotides, the CDR3 is TGTGCCAGCAGTCCACAGGGGGATCAGCCCCAGCATTTT.

A note on this clone: The junction departs from germline at one end; a sequencing error may be responsible. V gene TRBV7-2 combines with J gene TRBJ1-6; TRBD1 is a possible D gene (6 bases). The CDR3 length is 13 residues. The germline CDR1 and CDR2 sequences are SGHTA and FQGNSA. The CDR3 loop reads CGTSDSPYSPLHF. In DNA, the CDR3 is TGCGGGACCTCGGACAGCCCCTATTCACCCCTCCACTTT.

This clone was found a few times. The J gene is TRBJ1-2, the V gene TRBV6-6; no clear D. Trimming left V 4 bases short and J 7 bases short, with 19 bases between. Looked up from germline, CDR1 is MNHNY and CDR2 is SVGAGI (reference sequence). This CDR3 region has 15 residues. CDR3 coding DNA: TGTGCCAGCAGTTCCCCGCAGGAGGCCTTTGGTGGCTACACCTTC. It specifies CASSSPQEAFGGYTF.

The chain recombines TRBV6-6 with TRBJ2-2; D not resolved. Germline CDR1 and CDR2: MNHNY and SVGAGI (reference sequence). CDR3 size: 14 residues. Between the trimmed V and J ends, which lost 7 bases and 1 base, there was a span of 10 bases. This chain's CDR3 is CASTPSGNTGELFF. The CDR3 nucleotides read TGTGCCAGCACCCCATCGGGGAACACCGGGGAGCTGTTTTTT.